Below, one T cell receptor (beta chain) is given with its context. These data originate in a study of shared clonotypes between healthy human individuals. Trimming cost V 7 bases and J 1 base; bases outside gene matches: 10. Germline V gene lookup returns CDR1 MDHEN and CDR2 SYDVKM. The CDR3 totals 15 residues. CD8 cells regarded as naive lacked CD45RO, were positively chosen for CCR7, and omitted terminally differentiated effector memory CD45RA+ cells. The authors' processing: As immunoSEQ supplied junction-only sequences (without quality scores), filtering differed. Method: immunoSEQ multiplex PCR; TCRdb's copy keeps in-frame clones and lacks some. D and trimming come from the DNA, and the V and J calls and clone size come from that table. The table has 550,000 to 750,000 clones, around 95% seen once.

The chain has TRBV28 and TRBJ2-7; 7 positions match TRBD1. Sequenced: naive CD8+ T cells sorted from blood. The source is a woman in her thirties in good health. The CDR3 here is CASTPVGTASYEQYF. The CDR3 nucleotides read TGTGCCAGCACCCCTGTAGGGACAGCTTCCTACGAGCAGTACTTC.